The 29 T cell receptor beta chains below all came from one sample that was sequenced in a study. TCRdb analysed the RT-PCR reads with MiXCR anew, one entry per CDR3 protein. The repertoire holds hundreds of thousands of distinct CDR3 sequences, with approximately 15% as singletons. Sequenced input: memory CD4+ T cells from blood. The source of these receptors is a female donor in good health, serving as a healthy control.

V gene TRBV12-3 or TRBV12-4 combines with J gene TRBJ2-2, with D unresolved. V was cut by 2 bases and J by 5 bases, with 12 bases left in between. The CDR3 runs 15 residues. CDR3 coding DNA: TGTGCCAGCAGTTTAAGCAGGAAAGGGACCGGGGAGCTGTTTTTT. This gives the protein CASSLSRKGTGELFF.

The V gene is TRBV18, the J gene TRBJ1-1; unclear D gene. V shed 3 bases and J shed 0 bases, with 11 bases lying between them. Germline V CDR1 and CDR2: KGHSH, LQKENI. This CDR3 spans 15 amino acids. The CDR3 region has the DNA TGTGCCAGCTCACCGCAGACAAGGCTGAACACTGAAGCTTTCTTT. The encoded protein is CASSPQTRLNTEAFF.

The chain combines TRBV24-1 with TRBJ2-1; no clear D. Trimming stripped 4 bases from V and 0 bases from J, with 15 bases between. The CDR3 runs to 17 residues. Germline V gene data show CDR1 as KGHDR and CDR2 as SFDVKD. DNA for the CDR3: TGTGCCACCAGTGACTCTACGGACCTGAGCTCCTACAATGAGCAGTTCTTC. Protein: CATSDSTDLSSYNEQFF.

This chain uses TRBV29-1 with TRBJ2-2; TRBD1 aligns across 8 bases. Germline V CDR1 and CDR2: SQVTM, ANQGSEA. The CDR3 contains 14 residues. Trimming at V came to 5 bases and at J to 8 bases, leaving 10 bases not matched to a gene. CDR3 sequence reads: CSVPGRTGRGELFF. The CDR3 coding sequence is TGCAGCGTTCCCGGGCGGACAGGGCGAGGGGAGCTGTTTTTT.

This chain joins TRBV5-1 and TRBJ2-5; 12 nucleotides agree with TRBD2. V lost 2 bases, J lost 5 bases, and 7 bases stayed unmatched. This CDR3 has 16 residues. CDR1 and CDR2 (germline): SGHRS, YFSETQ. The CDR3 DNA reads TGCGCCAGCAGCTTTTTCGGCCTAGCGGGAGGGGAGACCCAGTACTTC. It specifies CASSFFGLAGGETQYF.

This clonotype came up many times. V and J are TRBV4-1 and TRBJ2-1; tentative D call: TRBD2 (5 bases). CDR3 size: 15 residues. The ends were cut back, 2 bases at V and 6 bases at J, with 14 bases in the middle. Looked up from germline, CDR1 is MGHRA and CDR2 is YSYEKL. The CDR3 sequence is CASSQNPATTNEQFF. The CDR3 DNA sequence: TGCGCCAGCAGCCAAAATCCCGCGACTACCAATGAGCAGTTCTTC.

V and J are TRBV7-2 and TRBJ1-6, with TRBD1 identical over 9 bases. This CDR3 has 15 amino acids. V gave up 4 bases and J gave up 14 bases; unmatched junction bases: 12. Germline CDR1 and CDR2: SGHTA and FQGNSA. The CDR3 reads CASSSGSGQGGSLHF. The CDR3 nucleotides are TGTGCCAGCAGCTCTGGTTCGGGACAGGGAGGGTCCCTCCACTTT.

This chain uses TRBV12-3 or TRBV12-4 with TRBJ2-2, with 11 bases identical to TRBD2. J was trimmed by 13 bases and V by 6 bases; bases with no gene match: 10. The CDR3 consists of 14 residues. In nucleotides, the CDR3 is TGTGCCAGCAGCCTACGGACTAGCGGGCTTGCGCTGTTTTTT. Its protein product is CASSLRTSGLALFF.

The V call is TRBV5-1, the J call TRBJ2-5; tentative D call: TRBD2 (7 bases). This CDR3 contains 14 residues. The germline CDR1 and CDR2 sequences are SGHRS and YFSETQ. Trimming pared 3 bases from V and 4 bases from J, leaving 13 bases between. CDR3 coding DNA: TGCGCCAGCAGCTCTGGGGGGGCAACAGAGACCCAGTACTTC. It is translated as CASSSGGATETQYF.

The chain links TRBV5-1 to TRBJ2-5; TRBD2 is a possible D gene (5 bases). The V gene lost 4 bases and the J gene lost 4 bases, with 20 bases spanning the gap. The CDR3 length is 16 residues. Germline V gene lookup returns CDR1 SGHRS and CDR2 YFSETQ. Here the CDR3 DNA reads TGCGCCAGCAGCCAAGCCCCGTTTGGGAGTGGAGAGACCCAGTACTTC. Translating it yields CASSQAPFGSGETQYF.

The rearrangement uses TRBV28 and TRBJ2-1, with unresolved D. The germline V gene has CDR1 MDHEN and CDR2 SYDVKM. The CDR3 is 13 residues long. V lost 7 bases to trimming and J lost 9 bases, with 16 bases between them. DNA of the CDR3: TGTGCCAGCAACCTTCGCGCGCCCAGTGAGCAGTTCTTC. Protein product: CASNLRAPSEQFF.

In this sample, this clonotype turned up a few times. This chain uses TRBV7-3 with TRBJ2-5, with D hard to call. This CDR3 contains 13 residues. The V end was cut by 6 bases, the J end by 5 bases, with 13 bases between. Germline V gene sequence: CDR1 SGHTA, CDR2 FQGTGA. CDR3 nucleotides: TGTGCCAGCAGTTTAGAGAGGTTCGAGACCCAGTACTTC. Translating it yields CASSLERFETQYF.

This clonotype has only a few counts. The CDR3 DNA is TGTGCCTGGAGTAACCCAGGGGGATGGCAGCCCCAGCATTTT. Its protein product is CAWSNPGGWQPQHF. The chain employs TRBV30 and TRBJ1-5; 7 bases map to TRBD1. V lost 2 bases to trimming and J lost 7 bases; unmatched junction nucleotides: 8. CDR1 and CDR2 from the germline V gene are GTSNPN and SVGIG (reference sequence). The length of the CDR3 is 14 residues.

This clonotype was seen a handful of times. J is TRBJ2-3 and V is TRBV15; a weak D match, TRBD2 (5 bases). CDR1 is LNHNV, CDR2 YYDKDF, per germline (reference sequence). V gave up 3 bases and J gave up 5 bases, with 12 bases separating them. The CDR3 loop spans 14 amino acids. The CDR3 DNA reads TGTGCCACCAGCAGGATTTCCGGGGAAGATACGCAGTATTTT. Translated, it gives CATSRISGEDTQYF.

This clonotype was picked up a small number of times. The chain uses TRBV7-2 and TRBJ2-1; TRBD2 matches 7 bases. Germline-derived CDR1 and CDR2 are SGHTA and FQGNSA. After removal of 2 bases from V and 12 bases from J, the junction contained 4 bases not matched to a gene. The length of the CDR3 is 12 residues. CDR3 DNA sequence: TGTGCCAGCAGCTTATCATCGGGAGGGCAGTTCTTC. Protein product: CASSLSSGGQFF.

This clonotype was observed a handful of times. V usage is TRBV6-1 and J usage is TRBJ1-5, with D hard to call. V lost 3 bases, J lost 3 bases, and 9 bases lay in between. The CDR3 consists of 14 residues. Germline CDR1 is MNHNS and CDR2 is SASEGT. The CDR3 DNA follows: TGTGCCAGCAGTGAGTTGGGGAACAATCAGCCCCAGCATTTT. Encoded protein: CASSELGNNQPQHF.

This clonotype was detected ten times or more. The chain recombines TRBV6-2 or TRBV6-3 with TRBJ2-7; tentative D call: TRBD1 (6 bases). This CDR3 spans 13 amino acids. The V gene lost 5 bases and the J gene lost 2 bases, with 10 bases spanning the gap. The germline V gene has CDR1 MNHEY and CDR2 SVGEGT. The CDR3 reads CASSRAGAYEQYF. The DNA for the CDR3 is TGTGCCAGCAGTCGCGCAGGGGCCTACGAGCAGTACTTC.

This clonotype was seen ten or more times. The J gene is TRBJ2-1, the V gene TRBV15; 11 nucleotides agree with TRBD1. V shed 3 bases and J 10 bases; nucleotides not matched to a gene: 2. Germline CDR1 and CDR2: LNHNV and YYDKDF (reference sequence). The CDR3 runs to 13 residues. The CDR3 region has the DNA TGTGCCACCAGCAGGGACAGGGGGCAGGAGCAGTTCTTC. Amino acid sequence: CATSRDRGQEQFF.

The CDR3 protein is CSAKTTGGGTEAFF. The CDR3 bases are TGCAGTGCTAAGACGACAGGGGGAGGGACTGAAGCTTTCTTT. The chain joins TRBV20-1 to TRBJ1-1; the match to TRBD1 covers 9 bases. V was clipped by 4 bases and J by 5 bases; unmatched bases: 8. This CDR3 has 14 residues. Per the germline V gene, CDR1 is DFQATT and CDR2 is SNEGSKA (reference sequence).

J is TRBJ1-1 and V is TRBV7-8; D gene unclear. The CDR3 covers 14 residues. The germline V gene has CDR1 SGHVS and CDR2 FQNEAQ. V dropped 0 bases and J dropped 8 bases, with 13 bases sitting between them. The CDR3 sequence is CASSLAERELEAFF. The DNA for the CDR3 is TGTGCCAGCAGCTTAGCGGAAAGGGAGTTAGAAGCTTTCTTT. Full variable domain (rest looked up from reference TRBV7-8 and TRBJ1-1): GAGVSQSPRYKVAKRGQDVALRCDPISGHVSLFWYQQALGQGPEFLTYFQNEAQLDKSGLPSDRFFAERPEGSVSTLKIQRTQQEDSAVYLCASSLAERELEAFFGQGTRLTVV.

This chain joins TRBV18 and TRBJ2-2, with TRBD1 as a possible D gene (5 bases). Deletions cut 2 bases from V and 1 base from J, with 8 bases between. The CDR3 has 15 residues. The germline V gene has CDR1 KGHSH and CDR2 LQKENI. The CDR3 region is CASSPLQGNTGELFF. CDR3 in DNA: TGTGCCAGCTCACCATTGCAGGGGAACACCGGGGAGCTGTTTTTT. Using reference TRBV18 and TRBJ2-2 for the parts outside the CDR3, the full variable domain is NAGVMQNPRHLVRRRGQEARLRCSPMKGHSHVYWYRQLPEEGLKFMVYLQKENIIDESGMPKERFSAEFPKEGPSILRIQQVVRGDSAAYFCASSPLQGNTGELFFGEGSRLTVL.

Many counts were recorded for this clonotype. The genes are TRBV6-6 and TRBJ2-1; TRBD2 might be the D (5 bases). V was pared by 7 bases and J by 7 bases, with 17 bases between. CDR1 is MNHNY and CDR2 is SVGAGI in the germline V gene (reference sequence). The CDR3 consists of 14 residues. The CDR3: CASTRSGSENEQFF. CDR3 sequence (DNA): TGTGCCAGCACCAGAAGTGGGAGTGAAAATGAGCAGTTCTTC.

This clonotype came up many times. The chain is built from TRBV7-9 and TRBJ2-7; TRBD2 might be the D (5 bases). V was trimmed by 1 base and J by 0 bases, leaving 7 bases between them. The CDR3 contains 14 residues. Germline V lookup: CDR1 SEHNR, CDR2 FQNEAQ (reference sequence). Written as DNA, the CDR3 is TGTGCCAGCAGCTTAGGTCGGGGCTCCTACGAGCAGTACTTC. It codes for CASSLGRGSYEQYF.

This clonotype was counted between two and nine times. The chain carries TRBV9 and TRBJ2-5, with D uncertain. The CDR3 has 14 residues. V gave up 3 bases and J gave up 9 bases, with 18 bases separating them. Germline V gene data show CDR1 as SGDLS and CDR2 as YYNGEE. The CDR3 DNA is TGTGCCAGCAGCGCGACCCAAGAGCCTGGGTCCCAGTACTTC. Encoded protein: CASSATQEPGSQYF.

With respect to this clonotype: A much larger clonotype is one base distant, so this may be a read error. V is TRBV4-2 and J is TRBJ2-1, with D possibly matching TRBD2 (5 bases). Between the trimmed V and J ends, which lost 5 bases and 0 bases, there was a span of 11 bases. Germline V CDR1 and CDR2: LGHNA, YNFKEQ. There are 15 residues in the CDR3. CDR3 nucleotides: TGTGCCAGCAGCGCCACGGGGATCTCCTACAATGAGCAGTTCTTC. It specifies CASSATGISYNEQFF.

To note about this clonotype: At one boundary the junction diverges from the germline segment, which might be a read error. The DNA for the CDR3 is TGTGCCAGCCGGACAGTGAACACCGGGACCTATAATGAGCAGTTCTTC. As protein: CASRTVNTGTYNEQFF. The V gene is TRBV7-3, the J gene TRBJ2-1, with TRBD1 as a possible D gene (6 bases). The CDR3 runs 16 residues. Germline V lookup: CDR1 SGHTA, CDR2 FQGTGA.

The chain is built from TRBV5-5 and TRBJ1-3; TRBD1 might be the D (5 bases). Germline values: CDR1 SGHKS, CDR2 YYEKEE (reference sequence). This CDR3 spans 15 amino acids. Trimming pared 0 bases from V and 4 bases from J, leaving 11 bases between. CDR3 sequence reads: CASSLVWGYGNTIYF. The DNA of the CDR3 is TGTGCCAGCAGCTTGGTTTGGGGGTACGGAAACACCATATATTTT.

This clonotype was detected only once. V is TRBV27 and J is TRBJ1-1; D may be TRBD1 (5 bases). Germline V lookup: CDR1 MNHEY, CDR2 SMNVEV (reference sequence). Trimming took 7 bases from V and 1 from J, leaving 16 bases between them. CDR3 length equals 15 residues. CDR3 sequence: CASIKLSGGNTEAFF. In DNA, the CDR3 is TGTGCCAGCATCAAACTCTCCGGGGGGAACACTGAAGCTTTCTTT.

In this sample, this clonotype turned up a few times. The chain couples TRBV5-4 to TRBJ2-3; the match to TRBD2 covers 13 bases. From germline, CDR1 is SGHNT and CDR2 YYREEE (reference sequence). The V and J ends lost 6 bases and 3 bases, in that order; junction bases with no gene match: 19. The CDR3 has 20 amino acids. The CDR3 region is CASTASSGTSGTGGTDTQYF. The DNA of the CDR3 is TGTGCCAGCACCGCGTCGTCAGGGACTAGCGGGACCGGGGGGACAGATACGCAGTATTTT.